This TCR beta chain is drawn from a study of a mutant IDH1 vaccine in newly diagnosed glioma. Study-wide results and caveats: Across multiple MHC alleles, almost 95% of patients had vaccine-induced responses.

This CDR3 is built from 17 residues. Germline V gives CDR1 LNHDA, CDR2 SQIVND (reference sequence). The J segment lost 6 bases and the V segment lost 4 bases, leaving 10 bases of the junction unmatched. Details on this clone: What it recognizes is unknown.

Time point defined: week 23, last vaccination. Topical imiquimod accompanied each vaccine dose, which consisted of 300 ug of mutant IDH1 20-mer peptide. Newly diagnosed WHO grade 3 or 4 IDH1-mutant, ATRX-lost astrocytomas were identified in the donors. Produced via immunoSEQ multiplex PCR; TCRdb's table is partial and in-frame only. Found here are some 80,000 clones, 75% to 90% of them singletons; the top ten hold around 0.73%. The chain couples TRBV19 to TRBJ2-1, with 12 bases aligning to TRBD2. Sequencing was performed on PBMCs, taken from a glioma patient whose treatment included an IDH1 peptide vaccine. The origin of this receptor is a woman aged 50 to 60 with glioma. The CDR3 DNA reads TGTGCCAGTAGTACGAGACCGACTAGCGGGAGCCCCAATGAGCAGTTCTTC. Protein product: CASSTRPTSGSPNEQFF. Using reference TRBV19 and TRBJ2-1 for the parts outside the CDR3, the full variable domain is DGGITQSPKYLFRKEGQNVTLSCEQNLNHDAMYWYRQDPGQGLRLIYYSQIVNDFQKGDIAEGYSVSREKKESFPLTVTSAQKNPTAFYLCASSTRPTSGSPNEQFFGPGTRLTVL.